This record concerns one T cell receptor beta chain sequence. An end of the junction does not agree with germline; a read error may underlie this. This sample stems from a study of CDR3 diversity in severe acne. TCRdb re-called the PCR reads through MiXCR, storing one row per CDR3 protein. The sample has about 86,000 distinct CDR3 sequences; 50% to 65% are singletons. Germline V gene lookup returns CDR1 LNHNV and CDR2 YYDKDF (reference sequence). The CDR3 has 14 amino acids. The chain carries TRBV15 and TRBJ2-7; the D gene is possibly TRBD1 (5 bases). The sample taken for sequencing was blood. The clonotype originates from a male donor in good health, without acne. DNA of the CDR3: TGCGCCAGCAGCCAGTCCGGGCAGGGTGTAGAGCAGTACTTC. Protein sequence: CASSQSGQGVEQYF. The full variable domain, in which reference TRBV15 and TRBJ2-7 provide the parts outside the CDR3, is DAMVIQNPRYQVTQFGKPVTLSCSQTLNHNVMYWYQQKSSQAPKLLFHYYDKDFNNEADTPDNFQSRRPNTSFCFLDIRSPGLGDTAMYLCASSQSGQGVEQYFGPGTRLTVT.